The following is a T cell receptor (beta chain) sequence with its context. Lesional scalp punch biopsies and peripheral blood came from alopecia areata patients. This specimen comes from a study of CD8+ T cells in alopecia areata. It was cDNA, reverse transcribed from extracted RNA, that served as the sequencing template. Only in-frame clones appear in the TCRdb table, and some are missing; sequencing was by immunoSEQ multiplex PCR. The table includes more than 200,000 clones, 67% detected once. CDR1 is SGHAT and CDR2 is FQDESV in the germline V gene (reference sequence). Between the trimmed V and J ends, which lost 2 bases and 2 bases, there was a span of 13 bases. The CDR3 spans 16 residues.

The TCR comes from a human donor with alopecia areata. The specimen comprised CD4+ T cells sorted from blood, sampled at week 0. The rearrangement joins TRBV11-1 to TRBJ1-3, with D uncertain. CDR3 loop: CASSLLGGSAGNTIYF. As DNA, the CDR3 is TGTGCCAGCAGCTTACTCGGAGGGTCGGCTGGAAACACCATATATTTT.